Each of the 17 T cell receptor beta chains below was sequenced from the same sample in a study of T cells after yellow fever vaccination. Via MiXCR, TCRdb re-called the 5' RACE reads, giving one row per CDR3 protein. The data contain about 550,000 distinct CDR3 sequences, about a fifth of them seen just once; the ten biggest clones take up approximately 15%. The sample consisted of PBMCs, taken 15 days after the yellow fever booster vaccination. The receptors shown here come from a young man who received the YFV17D yellow fever vaccine.

The sample holds many counts of this clonotype. The chain couples TRBV29-1 to TRBJ2-1; no reliable D call. The ends were cut back, 6 bases at V and 10 bases at J, with 13 bases in the middle. Germline loops: CDR1 SQVTM, CDR2 ANQGSEA. There are 11 residues in the CDR3. The CDR3 protein is CSVTDGGEQFF. CDR3 DNA: TGCAGCGTAACCGACGGCGGCGAGCAGTTCTTC.

This rearrangement joins TRBV19 to TRBJ1-2; D is possibly TRBD1 (6 bases). Trimming shortened V by 9 bases and J by 0 bases, and 17 bases separated the two germline ends. This CDR3 is built from 15 residues. Germline V lookup: CDR1 LNHDA, CDR2 SQIVND (reference sequence). The CDR3 loop reads CASTTGHTANYGYTF. The CDR3, as DNA: TGTGCCAGCACCACAGGGCATACGGCTAACTATGGCTACACCTTC.

The gene calls are TRBV9 and TRBJ1-1, with D unresolved. The V gene lost 0 bases and the J gene lost 6 bases, with 9 bases spanning the gap. The CDR3 covers 13 residues. In germline, CDR1 is SGDLS, CDR2 YYNGEE. The CDR3 bases are TGTGCCAGCAGCGTAGCCGCTACTGCTGAAGCTTTCTTT. This codes for CASSVAATAEAFF.

The CDR3 bases are TGTGCCAGCAACGACAGGCCCTCCTACAATGAGCAGTTCTTC. Residues: CASNDRPSYNEQFF. V is TRBV7-2 and J is TRBJ2-1, with a tentative D call TRBD1 (6 bases). The germline V gene encodes CDR1 SGHTA and CDR2 FQGNSA. V shed 7 bases and J shed 0 bases, with 10 bases lying between them. There are 14 residues in the CDR3.

The J gene is TRBJ2-3, the V gene TRBV7-2, with TRBD1 matching over 9 bases. From germline, CDR1 is SGHTA and CDR2 FQGNSA. This CDR3 comprises 15 residues. Losses at the gene ends were 5 bases for V and 4 bases for J; bases not matched to a gene: 7. CDR3: CASSKQGARADTQYF. In nucleotides, the CDR3 is TGTGCCAGCAGCAAACAGGGGGCCCGCGCAGATACGCAGTATTTT. The full variable domain, its missing parts supplied by reference TRBV7-2 and TRBJ2-3, is GAGVSQSPSNKVTEKGKDVELRCDPISGHTALYWYRQSLGQGLEFLIYFQGNSAPDKSGLPSDRFSAERTGGSVSTLTIQRTQQEDSAVYLCASSKQGARADTQYFGPGTRLTVL.

The chain joins TRBV20-1 to TRBJ2-5, with D unresolved. Looked up from germline, CDR1 is DFQATT and CDR2 is SNEGSKA (reference sequence). CDR3 length: 14 amino acids. Trimming left V 0 bases short and J 6 bases short, with 14 bases between. DNA of the CDR3: TGCAGTGCTAGAGAGCCTTCTAGTGGAAAGACCCAGTACTTC. This translates into CSAREPSSGKTQYF.

Ten or more counts support this clonotype. At one boundary the junction diverges from the germline segment, which might be a read error. This rearrangement joins TRBV5-1 to TRBJ2-3; D gene unclear. CDR1 is SGHRS, CDR2 YFSETQ, per germline. The CDR3 extends over 11 amino acids. DNA for the CDR3: TGTGCCAGCAGTTTAAAAGATACGCAGTATTTT. Translation gives CASSLKDTQYF. Full variable domain (missing parts from reference TRBV5-1 and TRBJ2-3): KAGVTQTPRYLIKTRGQQVTLSCSPISGHRSVSWYQQTPGQGLQFLFEYFSETQRNKGNFPGRFSGRQFSNSRSEMNVSTLELGDSALYLCASSLKDTQYFGPGTRLTVL.

This CDR3 reads CSAGAGTDTQYF. The CDR3 bases are TGCAGCGCCGGGGCAGGGACAGATACGCAGTATTTT. The rearrangement joins TRBV29-1 to TRBJ2-3; D is tentatively TRBD1 or TRBD2 (5 bases each). V shed 7 bases and J shed 3 bases, with 11 bases lying between them. Per germline, CDR1 SQVTM and CDR2 ANQGSEA. CDR3 length: 12 residues.

The chain links TRBV6-5 to TRBJ1-6; TRBD1 is a possible D gene (5 bases). The CDR3 is made up of 13 amino acids. V lost 8 bases, J lost 7 bases, and 12 bases lay in between. Germline V gene data show CDR1 as MNHEY and CDR2 as SVGAGI. CDR3 region: CASGTDRNSPLHF. CDR3 DNA sequence: TGTGCCAGCGGGACGGACCGAAATTCACCCCTCCACTTT.

This clonotype has a count of ten or more. The chain links TRBV7-2 to TRBJ2-3; TRBD2 might be the D (6 bases). The germline CDR1 and CDR2 sequences are SGHTA and FQGNSA. The V end lost 4 bases, the J end lost 4 bases, and 12 bases lay between the germline ends. The CDR3 runs 14 residues. The CDR3 DNA is TGTGCCAGCAGCTGGATGGGGGGTTCAGATACGCAGTATTTT. It is translated as CASSWMGGSDTQYF. The entire variable domain, with the rest obtained from reference TRBV7-2 and TRBJ2-3, is as follows: GAGVSQSPSNKVTEKGKDVELRCDPISGHTALYWYRQSLGQGLEFLIYFQGNSAPDKSGLPSDRFSAERTGGSVSTLTIQRTQQEDSAVYLCASSWMGGSDTQYFGPGTRLTVL.

V and J are TRBV29-1 and TRBJ2-3; 12 bases match TRBD2. The germline V gene encodes CDR1 SQVTM and CDR2 ANQGSEA. The CDR3 totals 14 residues. Trimming took 4 bases from V and 2 from J; bases not matched to a gene: 1. The CDR3 protein is CSVGLAGATDTQYF. The CDR3 DNA sequence: TGCAGCGTTGGACTAGCGGGAGCCACAGATACGCAGTATTTT.

This clonotype was observed a few times. The genes are TRBV20-1 and TRBJ2-2; D uncertain. CDR3 length: 12 residues. The V end was cut by 6 bases, the J end by 1 base, with 6 bases between. Germline CDR1 is DFQATT and CDR2 is SNEGSKA (reference sequence). The CDR3 DNA reads as TGCAGTGCCAAAGAGAACACCGGGGAGCTGTTTTTT. Its protein product is CSAKENTGELFF.

The V call is TRBV15, the J call TRBJ1-3, with D possibly TRBD1 on 6 matching bases. The CDR3 totals 15 residues. CDR1 and CDR2 (germline): LNHNV, YYDKDF (reference sequence). V lost 0 bases and J 4 bases, leaving 10 bases between the germline ends. In DNA, the CDR3 is TGTGCCACCAGCAGAGAAGGCAGGGGAGGAAACACCATATATTTT. This sequence encodes CATSREGRGGNTIYF.

This clonotype occurred a few times. This sequence joins TRBV5-1 and TRBJ2-1; 16 bases match TRBD2. The V and J ends lost 0 bases and 10 bases, in that order; junction bases with no gene match: 4. CDR3 length: 16 amino acids. Germline V gene sequence: CDR1 SGHRS, CDR2 YFSETQ. CDR3 in amino acids: CASSLVMGLAGGEQFF. The CDR3, as DNA: TGCGCCAGCAGCTTGGTTATGGGACTAGCGGGAGGGGAGCAGTTCTTC.

The chain uses TRBV5-1 and TRBJ1-1, with 10 bases that match TRBD1. The CDR3 consists of 16 residues. J lost 3 bases, V lost 4 bases, and 9 bases had no gene match. Germline assignment: CDR1 SGHRS and CDR2 YFSETQ. The CDR3 here is CASSMGPDRGDTEAFF. For the CDR3, the DNA is TGCGCCAGCAGCATGGGGCCGGACAGGGGGGACACTGAAGCTTTCTTT.

In the case of this clonotype: At one of its ends the junction is not consistent with the germline gene, which may arise from a read error. The chain is built from TRBV12-3 or TRBV12-4 and TRBJ2-7; D tentatively reads TRBD1 or TRBD2 (5 bases each). This CDR3 spans 16 amino acids. Here the CDR3 DNA reads TGTGCCAGCAGTTCGCAGGGTAGCGCATACTCCTACGAGCTGTACTTC. This translates into CASSSQGSAYSYELYF.

This clonotype appeared a few times. This chain joins TRBV27 and TRBJ2-2, with D possibly matching TRBD1 (5 bases). V was trimmed by 3 bases and J by 0 bases, leaving 8 bases between them. This CDR3 spans 15 amino acids. Germline V gene data show CDR1 as MNHEY and CDR2 as SMNVEV (reference sequence). In DNA form, the CDR3 reads TGTGCCAGCAGTTTTGCGACAGCGAACACCGGGGAGCTGTTTTTT. Translating it yields CASSFATANTGELFF.